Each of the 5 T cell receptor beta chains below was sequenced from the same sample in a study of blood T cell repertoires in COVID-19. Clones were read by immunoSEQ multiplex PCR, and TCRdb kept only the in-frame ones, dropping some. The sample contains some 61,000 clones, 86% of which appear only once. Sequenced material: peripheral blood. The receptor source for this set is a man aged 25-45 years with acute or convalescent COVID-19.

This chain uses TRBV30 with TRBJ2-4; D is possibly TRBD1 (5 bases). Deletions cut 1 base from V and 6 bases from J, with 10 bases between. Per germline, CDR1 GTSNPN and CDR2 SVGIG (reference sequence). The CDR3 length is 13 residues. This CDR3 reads CAWSGTGPNIQYF. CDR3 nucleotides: TGTGCCTGGAGTGGAACAGGTCCAAACATTCAGTACTTC.

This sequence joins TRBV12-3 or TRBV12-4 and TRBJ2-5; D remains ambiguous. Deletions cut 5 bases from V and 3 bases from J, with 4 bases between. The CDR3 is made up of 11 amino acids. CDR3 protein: CASSQKETQYF. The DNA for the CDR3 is TGTGCCAGCAGTCAGAAAGAGACCCAGTACTTC.

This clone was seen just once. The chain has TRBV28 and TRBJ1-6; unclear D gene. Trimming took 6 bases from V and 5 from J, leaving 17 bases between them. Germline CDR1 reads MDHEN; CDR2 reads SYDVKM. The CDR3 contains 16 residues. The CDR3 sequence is CASRLRVHVNNSPLHF. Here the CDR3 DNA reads TGTGCCAGCAGACTCCGGGTACACGTTAATAATTCACCCCTCCACTTT.

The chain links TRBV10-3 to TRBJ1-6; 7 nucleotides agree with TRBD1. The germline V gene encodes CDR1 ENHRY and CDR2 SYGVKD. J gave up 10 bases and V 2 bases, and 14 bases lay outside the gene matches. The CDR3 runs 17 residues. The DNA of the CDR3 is TGTGCCATCAGTGAGAGGGGTGGGGTACAGGGGAAATCACCCCTCCACTTT. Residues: CAISERGGVQGKSPLHF.

CDR3 coding DNA: TGTGCCAGCAGCCTCTCGTGGCTATTTAGCGGGAGGGATGACACAGATACGCAGTATTTT. Translated, it gives CASSLSWLFSGRDDTDTQYF. The V call is TRBV28, the J call TRBJ2-3, with 11 nucleotides matching TRBD2. The CDR3 consists of 20 residues. Germline CDR1 and CDR2: MDHEN and SYDVKM. V lost 6 bases, J lost 2 bases, and 19 bases stayed unmatched.